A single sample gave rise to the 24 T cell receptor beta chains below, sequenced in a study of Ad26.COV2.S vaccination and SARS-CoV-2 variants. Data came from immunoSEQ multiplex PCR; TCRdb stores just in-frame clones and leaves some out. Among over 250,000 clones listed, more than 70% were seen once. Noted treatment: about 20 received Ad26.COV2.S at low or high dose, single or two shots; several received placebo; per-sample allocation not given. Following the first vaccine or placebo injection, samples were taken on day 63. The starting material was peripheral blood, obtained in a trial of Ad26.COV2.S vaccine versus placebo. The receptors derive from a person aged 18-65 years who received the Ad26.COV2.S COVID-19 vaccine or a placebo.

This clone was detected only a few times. CDR3 protein: CASSEKSGRLYEQYF. The CDR3, as DNA: TGTGCCAGCAGTGAAAAGAGCGGGAGGCTGTACGAGCAGTACTTC. The chain uses TRBV6-1 and TRBJ2-7; 9 positions match TRBD2. V was pared by 2 bases and J by 4 bases, with 6 bases of the junction left unmatched. In germline, CDR1 is MNHNS, CDR2 SASEGT. The CDR3 spans 15 residues.

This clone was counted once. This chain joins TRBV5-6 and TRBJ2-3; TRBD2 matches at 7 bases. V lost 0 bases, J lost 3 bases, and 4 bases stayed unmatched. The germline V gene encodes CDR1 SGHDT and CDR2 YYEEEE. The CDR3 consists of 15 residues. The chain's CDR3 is CASSLGSGVTDTQYF. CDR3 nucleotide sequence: TGTGCCAGCAGCTTGGGCAGCGGGGTTACAGATACGCAGTATTTT.

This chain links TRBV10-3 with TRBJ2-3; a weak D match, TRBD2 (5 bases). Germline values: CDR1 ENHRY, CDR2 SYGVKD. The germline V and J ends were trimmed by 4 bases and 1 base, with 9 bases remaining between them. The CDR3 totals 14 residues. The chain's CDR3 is CAISGTGGTDTQYF. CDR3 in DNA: TGTGCCATCAGTGGCACCGGGGGCACAGATACGCAGTATTTT.

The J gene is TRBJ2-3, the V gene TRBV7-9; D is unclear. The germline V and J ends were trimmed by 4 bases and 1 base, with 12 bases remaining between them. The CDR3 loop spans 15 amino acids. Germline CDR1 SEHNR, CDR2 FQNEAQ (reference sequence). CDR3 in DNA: TGTGCCAGCAGCTCCGCCCCCGGCGGCACAGATACGCAGTATTTT. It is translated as CASSSAPGGTDTQYF.

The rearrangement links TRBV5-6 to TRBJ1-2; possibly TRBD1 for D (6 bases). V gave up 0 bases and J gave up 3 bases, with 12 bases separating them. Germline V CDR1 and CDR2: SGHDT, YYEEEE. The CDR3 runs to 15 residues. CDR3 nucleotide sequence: TGTGCCAGCAGCTTGGGGTTAGGGACATACTATGGCTACACCTTC. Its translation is CASSLGLGTYYGYTF.

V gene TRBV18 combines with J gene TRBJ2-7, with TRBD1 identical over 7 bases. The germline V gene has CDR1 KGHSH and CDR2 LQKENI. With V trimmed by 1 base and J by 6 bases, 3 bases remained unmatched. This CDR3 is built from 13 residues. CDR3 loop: CASSPQGALEQYF. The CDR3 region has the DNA TGTGCCAGCTCACCACAGGGGGCCCTCGAGCAGTACTTC.

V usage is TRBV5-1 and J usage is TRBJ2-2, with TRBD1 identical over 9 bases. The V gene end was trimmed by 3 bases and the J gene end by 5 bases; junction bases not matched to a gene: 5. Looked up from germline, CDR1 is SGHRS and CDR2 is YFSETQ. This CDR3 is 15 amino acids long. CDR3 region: CASSSDRGGTGELFF. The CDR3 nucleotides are TGCGCCAGCAGCTCGGACAGGGGAGGGACCGGGGAGCTGTTTTTT.

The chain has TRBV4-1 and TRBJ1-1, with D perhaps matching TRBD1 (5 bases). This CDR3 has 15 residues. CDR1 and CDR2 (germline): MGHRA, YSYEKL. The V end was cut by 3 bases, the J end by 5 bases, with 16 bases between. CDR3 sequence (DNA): TGCGCCAGCAGCCATCCTTTCGGGGGGGAGACTGAAGCTTTCTTT. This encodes CASSHPFGGETEAFF.

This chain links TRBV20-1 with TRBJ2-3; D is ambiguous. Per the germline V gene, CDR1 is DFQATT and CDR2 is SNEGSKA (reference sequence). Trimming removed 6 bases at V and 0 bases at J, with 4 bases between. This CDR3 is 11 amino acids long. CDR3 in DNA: TGCAGTGCCAGGAGCACAGATACGCAGTATTTT. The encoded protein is CSARSTDTQYF.

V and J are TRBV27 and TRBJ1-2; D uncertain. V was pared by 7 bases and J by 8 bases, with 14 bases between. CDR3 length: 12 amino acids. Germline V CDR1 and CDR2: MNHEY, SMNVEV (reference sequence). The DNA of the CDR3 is TGTGCCAGCATGACACCTGATACGGGCTACACCTTC. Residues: CASMTPDTGYTF.

The CDR3 loop reads CSAVAGAEQYF. The CDR3 region has the DNA TGCAGTGCGGTAGCGGGGGCCGAGCAGTACTTC. The rearrangement links TRBV20-1 to TRBJ2-7, with 9 positions matching TRBD2. From germline, CDR1 is DFQATT and CDR2 SNEGSKA (reference sequence). V dropped 6 bases and J dropped 6; count of bases not matched to a gene: 3. The CDR3 sequence is 11 residues long.

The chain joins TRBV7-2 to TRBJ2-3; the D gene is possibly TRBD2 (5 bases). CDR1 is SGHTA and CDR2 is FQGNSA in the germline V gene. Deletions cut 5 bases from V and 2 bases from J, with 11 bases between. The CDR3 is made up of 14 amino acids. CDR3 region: CASSLRLTTDTQYF. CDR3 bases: TGTGCCAGCAGCCTCAGACTAACCACAGATACGCAGTATTTT.

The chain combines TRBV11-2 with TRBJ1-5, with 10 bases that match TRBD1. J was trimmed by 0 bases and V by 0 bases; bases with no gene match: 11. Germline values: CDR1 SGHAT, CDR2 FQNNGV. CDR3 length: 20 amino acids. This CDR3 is CASSLDPEGTGECSNQPQHF. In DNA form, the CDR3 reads TGTGCCAGCAGCTTAGACCCTGAAGGGACAGGGGAATGTAGCAATCAGCCCCAGCATTTT.

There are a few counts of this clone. The CDR3 sequence: CATSRGHRRGIGTEAFF. In DNA form, the CDR3 reads TGTGCCACCAGCAGGGGCCACAGACGAGGGATCGGGACTGAAGCTTTCTTT. The V and J genes are TRBV15 and TRBJ1-1; D is ambiguous. Germline V gives CDR1 LNHNV, CDR2 YYDKDF (reference sequence). Trimming removed 3 bases from V and 5 bases from J, with 22 bases in between. The CDR3 contains 17 residues.

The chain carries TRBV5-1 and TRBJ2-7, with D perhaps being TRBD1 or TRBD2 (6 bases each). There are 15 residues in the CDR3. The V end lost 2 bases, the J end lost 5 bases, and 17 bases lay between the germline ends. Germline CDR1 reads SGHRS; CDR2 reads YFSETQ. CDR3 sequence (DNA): TGCGCCAGCAGCTTACTTCCCGCAGGGGAGGACGAGCAGTACTTC. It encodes CASSLLPAGEDEQYF.

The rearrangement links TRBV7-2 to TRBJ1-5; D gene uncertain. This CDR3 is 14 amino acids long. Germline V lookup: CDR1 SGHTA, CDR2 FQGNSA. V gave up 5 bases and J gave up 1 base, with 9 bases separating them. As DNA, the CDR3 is TGTGCCAGCAGCCGGACGGGAAGCAATCAGCCCCAGCATTTT. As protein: CASSRTGSNQPQHF.

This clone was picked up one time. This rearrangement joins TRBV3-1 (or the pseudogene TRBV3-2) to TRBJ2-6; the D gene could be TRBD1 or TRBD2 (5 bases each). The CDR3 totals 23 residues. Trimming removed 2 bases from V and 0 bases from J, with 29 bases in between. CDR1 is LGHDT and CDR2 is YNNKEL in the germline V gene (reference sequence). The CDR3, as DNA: TGTGCCAGCAGCCAAAACTTCGGGGCCACGAAGGGAAAACGGGGCTCTGGGGCCAACGTCCTGACTTTC. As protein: CASSQNFGATKGKRGSGANVLTF.

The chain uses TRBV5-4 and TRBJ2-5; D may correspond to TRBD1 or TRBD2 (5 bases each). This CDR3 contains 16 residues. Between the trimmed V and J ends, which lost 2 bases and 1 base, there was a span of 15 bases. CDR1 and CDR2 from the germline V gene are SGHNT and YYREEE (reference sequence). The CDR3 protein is CASSFWYGASQETQYF. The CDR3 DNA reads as TGTGCCAGCAGCTTTTGGTACGGGGCCTCCCAAGAGACCCAGTACTTC.

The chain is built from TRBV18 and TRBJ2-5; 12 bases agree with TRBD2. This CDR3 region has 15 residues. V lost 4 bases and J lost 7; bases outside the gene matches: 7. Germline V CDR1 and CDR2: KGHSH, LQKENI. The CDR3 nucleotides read TGTGCCAGCTCACGGAGGACTAGCGGGGAAGGGACCCAGTACTTC. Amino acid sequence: CASSRRTSGEGTQYF.

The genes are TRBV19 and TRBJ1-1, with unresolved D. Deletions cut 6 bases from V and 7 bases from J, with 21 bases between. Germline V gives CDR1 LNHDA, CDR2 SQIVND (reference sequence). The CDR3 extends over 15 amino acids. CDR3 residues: CASSPYSLGQDEAFF. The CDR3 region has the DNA TGTGCCAGTAGCCCCTATAGTCTGGGTCAGGATGAAGCTTTCTTT.

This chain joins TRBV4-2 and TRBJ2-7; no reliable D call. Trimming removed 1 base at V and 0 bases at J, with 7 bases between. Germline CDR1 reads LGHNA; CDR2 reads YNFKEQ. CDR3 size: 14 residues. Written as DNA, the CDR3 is TGTGCCAGCAGCCAAGGTGGCTCCTCCTACGAGCAGTACTTC. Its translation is CASSQGGSSYEQYF.

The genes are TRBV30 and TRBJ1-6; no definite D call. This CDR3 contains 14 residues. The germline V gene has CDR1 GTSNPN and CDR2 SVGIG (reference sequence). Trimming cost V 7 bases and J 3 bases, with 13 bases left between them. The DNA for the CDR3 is TGTGCCTCGCGCGGGAGAATCTATAATTCACCCCTCCACTTT. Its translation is CASRGRIYNSPLHF.

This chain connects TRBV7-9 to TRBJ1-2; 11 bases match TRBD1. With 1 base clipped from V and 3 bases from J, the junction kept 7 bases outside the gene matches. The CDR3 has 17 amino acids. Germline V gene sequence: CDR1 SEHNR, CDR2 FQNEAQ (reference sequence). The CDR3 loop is CASSLVLRTGGDYGYTF. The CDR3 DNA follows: TGTGCCAGCAGCTTAGTTCTAAGGACAGGGGGCGACTATGGCTACACCTTC. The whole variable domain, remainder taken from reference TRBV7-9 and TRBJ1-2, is DTGVSQNPRHKITKRGQNVTFRCDPISEHNRLYWYRQTLGQGPEFLTYFQNEAQLEKSRLLSDRFSAERPKGSFSTLEIQRTEQGDSAMYLCASSLVLRTGGDYGYTFGSGTRLTVV.

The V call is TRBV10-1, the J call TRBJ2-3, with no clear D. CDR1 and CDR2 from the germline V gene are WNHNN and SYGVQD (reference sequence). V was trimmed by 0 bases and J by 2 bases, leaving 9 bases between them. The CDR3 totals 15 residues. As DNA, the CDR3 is TGCGCCAGCAGTGAGTCGGTTCCCCTCACAGATACGCAGTATTTT. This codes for CASSESVPLTDTQYF.